This entry lists 20 T cell receptor beta chains sequenced from one sample in a study of T cell responses to AZD1222 COVID-19 vaccine. Repertoires were generated with immunoSEQ multiplex PCR, while TCRdb's copy carries only in-frame clones and drops some. The repertoire includes under 100,000 clones, 85% to 95% of them detected once, and around 5.2% sits in the top ten. The sequences come from peripheral blood, collected on day 0 of AZD1222 vaccination. The receptors derive from an adult in good health.

J is TRBJ1-3 and V is TRBV3-1 (or the pseudogene TRBV3-2), with D possibly TRBD1 on 6 matching bases. Germline V gene sequence: CDR1 LGHDT, CDR2 YNNKEL (reference sequence). Trimming took off 4 bases at V and 0 bases at J, with 7 bases between the two ends. CDR3 length: 14 residues. The DNA for the CDR3 is TGTGCCAGCAGCCTACAGGGCTCTGGAAACACCATATATTTT. Its protein product is CASSLQGSGNTIYF.

This chain connects TRBV29-1 to TRBJ2-3; TRBD2 aligns across 10 bases. Germline-derived CDR1 and CDR2 are SQVTM and ANQGSEA. The CDR3 is made up of 15 amino acids. V was pared by 2 bases and J by 5 bases, with 7 bases of the junction left unmatched. CDR3 DNA: TGCAGCGTTGAACGTTTAGCGGGGGGTGGAGATACGCAGTATTTT. This sequence encodes CSVERLAGGGDTQYF.

The rearrangement uses TRBV5-8 and TRBJ1-3; no definite D call. In germline, CDR1 is SGHTS, CDR2 YDEGEE. V was trimmed by 0 bases and J by 0 bases, leaving 13 bases between them. The CDR3 extends over 17 amino acids. CDR3 in amino acids: CASSLVGRLPSGNTIYF. The CDR3 DNA reads TGTGCCAGCAGCTTGGTGGGCAGGCTTCCCTCTGGAAACACCATATATTTT.

The gene calls are TRBV7-6 and TRBJ2-2; 9 positions agree with TRBD2. Unmatched junction bases numbered 6, after V lost 1 base and J lost 6 bases. Germline loops: CDR1 SGHVS, CDR2 FNYEAQ. This CDR3 has 16 amino acids. CDR3 protein: CASSLDGLAKAGELFF. The CDR3 region has the DNA TGTGCCAGCAGCTTAGACGGACTAGCGAAAGCCGGGGAGCTGTTTTTT.

The chain uses TRBV21-1 and TRBJ2-5; the DNA was not compared with TRBD2, the D call given in the table. TRBV21-1 is a pseudogene locus. The CDR3 covers 24 residues. CDR3 bases: TGTGCCAGCAGCAAAGCGCTTCTTTGGGTTCTCCTACGGACGCACCAGGAGGGCCTGGGATCCCAGTACTTC. Translation: CASSKALLWVLLRTHQEGLGSQYF.

CDR3 residues: CASTRGGGTQYF. CDR3 DNA: TGTGCCAGCACTCGGGGGGGAGGTACGCAGTATTTT. The chain couples TRBV12-3 or TRBV12-4 to TRBJ2-3; 8 bases are a match to TRBD2. The CDR3 sequence is 12 residues long. V dropped 7 bases and J dropped 8; count of bases not matched to a gene: 5.

This sequence joins TRBV29-1 and TRBJ2-7, with TRBD1 matching over 8 bases. CDR1 and CDR2 (germline): SQVTM, ANQGSEA. There are 13 residues in the CDR3. Germline trimming cut 6 bases from V and 7 bases from J; bases unmatched to any gene: 11. The CDR3 spells CSVTGTGSPEQYF. The CDR3 DNA follows: TGCAGCGTCACCGGGACAGGAAGTCCGGAGCAGTACTTC.

The chain joins TRBV7-2 to TRBJ2-3; a weak D match, TRBD2 (7 bases). Germline loops: CDR1 SGHTA, CDR2 FQGNSA. The germline V and J ends were trimmed by 4 bases and 0 bases, with 14 bases remaining between them. The length of the CDR3 is 16 residues. The DNA for the CDR3 is TGTGCCAGCAGCTGGGAGGGGGGACTAAGCACAGATACGCAGTATTTT. This codes for CASSWEGGLSTDTQYF. Complete variable domain (other parts from reference TRBV7-2 and TRBJ2-3): GAGVSQSPSNKVTEKGKDVELRCDPISGHTALYWYRQSLGQGLEFLIYFQGNSAPDKSGLPSDRFSAERTGGSVSTLTIQRTQQEDSAVYLCASSWEGGLSTDTQYFGPGTRLTVL.

The sample holds one count of this clone. The rearrangement links TRBV6-2 or TRBV6-3 to TRBJ1-1; D gene unclear. Trimming stripped 2 bases from V and 1 base from J, with 11 bases between. The CDR3 runs 15 residues. Germline V gene sequence: CDR1 MNHEY, CDR2 SVGEGT. CDR3 sequence reads: CASSYGPRRNTEAFF. The CDR3 DNA reads TGTGCCAGCAGTTACGGCCCGAGACGGAACACTGAAGCTTTCTTT.

The J gene is TRBJ2-5, the V gene TRBV5-1; TRBD1 is a possible D gene (6 bases). The V and J ends lost 0 bases and 4 bases respectively, with 10 bases between them. Per germline, CDR1 SGHRS and CDR2 YFSETQ. This CDR3 has 14 residues. The CDR3 reads CASSLAPGVETQYF. The CDR3 DNA follows: TGCGCCAGCAGCTTGGCTCCAGGGGTAGAGACCCAGTACTTC.

The chain employs TRBV19 and TRBJ1-2, with D maybe TRBD1 (5 bases). The CDR3 consists of 14 residues. Trimming shortened V by 4 bases and J by 4 bases, and 13 bases separated the two germline ends. CDR1 and CDR2 (germline): LNHDA, SQIVND (reference sequence). CDR3 nucleotide sequence: TGTGCCAGTAGTACCCCCGGGGCGAGCTATGGCTACACCTTC. This codes for CASSTPGASYGYTF. The variable domain in full, with the rest retrieved from reference TRBV19 and TRBJ1-2, is DGGITQSPKYLFRKEGQNVTLSCEQNLNHDAMYWYRQDPGQGLRLIYYSQIVNDFQKGDIAEGYSVSREKKESFPLTVTSAQKNPTAFYLCASSTPGASYGYTFGSGTRLTVV.

This clone was observed once. V and J are TRBV2 and TRBJ2-3; 9 bases align to TRBD2. The CDR3 runs to 17 residues. Germline V gene sequence: CDR1 SNHLY, CDR2 FYNNEI. V trimming: 2 bases; J trimming: 0 bases; junction bases outside the gene matches: 6. CDR3 amino acids: CASSETWLAGSTDTQYF. CDR3 coding DNA: TGTGCCAGCAGTGAAACCTGGCTAGCGGGAAGCACAGATACGCAGTATTTT.

The genes are TRBV4-3 and TRBJ1-4; D is possibly TRBD1 (5 bases). The CDR3 is made up of 16 amino acids. Trimming cost V 5 bases and J 5 bases, with 18 bases left between them. The V gene's germline CDR1 is LGHNA and CDR2 YSLEER. CDR3 bases: TGCGCCAGCAGCTCTGTGGGGGGACGATCAAATGAAAAACTGTTTTTT. Its translation: CASSSVGGRSNEKLFF.

The chain recombines TRBV12-3 or TRBV12-4 with TRBJ1-5; unclear D gene. This CDR3 is 11 amino acids long. With 4 bases removed from V and 4 bases from J, the gap between germline ends came to 2 bases. CDR3 DNA: TGTGCCAGCAGTTCTAATCAGCCCCAGCATTTT. It translates to CASSSNQPQHF.

The J gene is TRBJ1-6, the V gene TRBV7-9; unclear D gene. CDR3 length: 13 amino acids. V lost 1 base and J 7 bases, leaving 5 bases between the germline ends. The germline V gene encodes CDR1 SEHNR and CDR2 FQNEAQ (reference sequence). The CDR3 nucleotides are TGTGCCAGCAGCTTAGGGTCCAATTCACCCCTCCACTTT. This translates into CASSLGSNSPLHF.

This clone was seen just once. The rearrangement uses TRBV5-1 and TRBJ2-1, with 8 bases that match TRBD2. Germline loops: CDR1 SGHRS, CDR2 YFSETQ. This CDR3 is built from 16 residues. J lost 2 bases, V lost 4 bases, and 8 bases had no gene match. CDR3 DNA sequence: TGCGCCAGCAGCCGGGTTAGCGGGACCACCTACAATGAGCAGTTCTTC. It specifies CASSRVSGTTYNEQFF.

The CDR3 loop reads CASSSRTGNNLFF. CDR3 in DNA: TGTGCCAGTAGTTCCCGGACAGGGAATAATCTGTTTTTT. The gene calls are TRBV19 and TRBJ1-4; the match to TRBD1 covers 8 bases. The CDR3 extends over 13 amino acids. J gave up 14 bases and V 5 bases, and 10 bases lay outside the gene matches. The germline CDR1 and CDR2 sequences are LNHDA and SQIVND (reference sequence).

This clone was seen a few times. The rearrangement joins TRBV6-5 to TRBJ1-5, with a tentative D call TRBD1 (5 bases). With 11 bases removed from V and 4 bases from J, the gap between germline ends came to 18 bases. Germline V gene data show CDR1 as MNHEY and CDR2 as SVGAGI. There are 14 residues in the CDR3. The CDR3 DNA sequence: TGTGCCGCCGGCCTCGGGACGGGGAATCAGCCCCAGCATTTT. Translating gives CAAGLGTGNQPQHF.

The chain has TRBV24-1 and TRBJ1-1; 9 positions agree with TRBD1. V gave up 4 bases and J gave up 1 base; unmatched junction bases: 3. The CDR3 contains 15 residues. Germline values: CDR1 KGHDR, CDR2 SFDVKD. The CDR3 region is CATSDRTGANTEAFF. The CDR3 DNA is TGTGCCACCAGTGACAGGACAGGGGCGAACACTGAAGCTTTCTTT.

The chain employs TRBV7-8 and TRBJ2-7, with a possible D match to TRBD2 (6 bases). Germline values: CDR1 SGHVS, CDR2 FQNEAQ. This CDR3 contains 14 residues. V was clipped by 5 bases and J by 6 bases, with 17 bases between them. The CDR3 nucleotides are TGTGCCAGCAGCCCCGGGACGCTGGGACTCGAGCAGTACTTC. Translated, it gives CASSPGTLGLEQYF.